This TCR beta chain was captured by sequencing in a study of early T cells in non-severe SARS-CoV-2 infection. Study information: The input, bulk RNA from unsorted whole blood, was sequenced, and chains were unpaired.

Individually, cDNA molecules had unique molecular identifiers attached to them. TCRdb re-derived calls from the 5' RACE reads in MiXCR, one entry per CDR3 protein. The table has about 68,000 distinct CDR3 sequences, 11% seen once. After removal of 5 bases from V and 5 bases from J, the junction contained 6 bases not matched to a gene. The germline V gene encodes CDR1 DFQATT and CDR2 SNEGSKA (reference sequence). The CDR3 loop spans 15 amino acids. On this clonotype: No antigen is known for it.

Regarding the study as a whole: Private and CD4 specificities were missed by VDJdb matching, which favored anti-spike CD8 responses.

This clonotype was obtained from an adult who was a healthcare worker with PCR-confirmed SARS-CoV-2 infection or an uninfected control (not recorded which). The sequencing input was whole blood. The chain links TRBV20-1 to TRBJ2-5; 15 nucleotides align to TRBD2. CDR3 DNA sequence: TGCAGTGCTCTTGGACTAGCGGGAGGGAGGGAGACCCAGTACTTC. This sequence encodes CSALGLAGGRETQYF.